This T cell receptor beta chain was sequenced for a study of T cell responses to AZD1222 COVID-19 vaccine. Germline V lookup: CDR1 MNHEY, CDR2 SMNVEV (reference sequence). The CDR3 has 15 amino acids. Deletions cut 7 bases from V and 4 bases from J, with 19 bases between. Data came from immunoSEQ multiplex PCR; TCRdb stores just in-frame clones and leaves some out. Of 110,000 to 150,000 clones listed, around nine tenths were seen once; the top ten hold about 3.5%. On this clone itself: Its antigen is currently unknown.

General observations from the study: The study identified only five or six AZD1222 recipients as seropositive at baseline. Clonal diversity was possibly underestimated; the donors were predominantly white British and more often female.

The source was peripheral blood, collected on day 0 of AZD1222 vaccination. The chain recombines TRBV27 with TRBJ1-1, with a possible D match to TRBD1 (6 bases). This TCR came from an adult in good health. The CDR3 sequence: CASTSGRGDRTEAFF. The CDR3 coding sequence is TGTGCCAGCACCTCCGGCAGGGGAGATCGCACTGAAGCTTTCTTT.